This is a list of T cell receptor beta chains from one sample in a study of cytomegalovirus exposure and HLA in healthy donors. Here immunoSEQ multiplex PCR was the method, and the copy in TCRdb shows in-frame clones only, minus some. The sample records more than 250,000 clones, about nine tenths being singletons. Material for sequencing was PBMCs. These receptors were taken from a young woman in good health and CMV-seropositive. The CDR3 runs from the conserved cysteine through the conserved F or W. D genes are given only for firm matches. Expanded clones are given a class, and other clones once, few, many or no size at all.

v_call	j_call	d_call	clone_size	cdr3_length	cdr3_aa
TRBV29-1	TRBJ2-7	TRBD2	NA	12	CSVELAGGEQYF
TRBV2	TRBJ2-7	NA	NA	15	CASSYAVGGDYEQYF
TRBV19	TRBJ1-6	TRBD1	NA	14	CASSMGQGHSPLHF
TRBV19	TRBJ2-1	NA	NA	17	CASSTPGVGPIDNEQFF
TRBV27	TRBJ2-5	TRBD2	NA	14	CASKRAGAAETQYF
TRBV19	TRBJ2-7	NA	once	11	CASSTVYEQYF
TRBV2	TRBJ2-3	TRBD1	NA	15	CASSAGTGPTDTQYF
TRBV11-2	TRBJ1-5	NA	NA	15	CASSPQGHSNQPQHF
TRBV5-6	TRBJ2-2	TRBD2	NA	17	CASSLVAGQINTGELFF
TRBV27	TRBJ1-5	NA	NA	14	CASRAGVIDQPQHF
TRBV20-1	TRBJ2-5	TRBD1	NA	10	CSAGPGQVDF
TRBV6-5	TRBJ1-1	TRBD1	NA	14	CASKNPGGYTEAFF
TRBV19	TRBJ2-4	NA	NA	16	CASSTSHAGRGNIQYF
TRBV6-5	TRBJ2-7	NA	NA	16	CASSYKSMTGWYEQYF
TRBV6-5	TRBJ1-1	TRBD1	NA	14	CASSYSDRGTEAFF
TRBV7-7	TRBJ2-7	NA	NA	14	CASSSNNRAGEQYF
TRBV6-5	TRBJ1-5	NA	NA	13	CASSPGYREPQHF
TRBV4-1	TRBJ2-7	NA	few	14	CASSSPGGLYEQYF
TRBV28	TRBJ2-7	TRBD1	once	12	CASTPGGYEQYF
TRBV5-8	TRBJ2-1	NA	NA	15	CASSLLGPYSNEQFF
TRBV7-2	TRBJ2-7	NA	few	14	CASSIERSAYEQYF
TRBV29-1	TRBJ2-7	TRBD1	NA	13	CSVATGAGYEQYF
TRBV5-1	TRBJ2-3	NA	once	16	CASSLRNRESTDTQYF
TRBV5-1	TRBJ2-7	NA	NA	14	CASSLGRETGEQYF
TRBV5-4	TRBJ1-1	NA	NA	13	CASSFVKTPEAFF
TRBV7-9	TRBJ2-7	TRBD1	NA	16	CASSPPGQGASYEQYF
TRBV6-1	TRBJ2-3	NA	once	13	CASSVLKTDTQYF
TRBV19	TRBJ2-1	NA	NA	15	CASSIPAGTVNEQFF
TRBV6-5	TRBJ2-7	NA	NA	12	CASKKGPVEQYF
TRBV11-2	TRBJ1-3	NA	NA	15	CASSLLGNSGNTIYF
TRBV4-2	TRBJ1-3	NA	NA	17	CASSQAPGLSSGNTIYF
TRBV27	TRBJ1-1	NA	NA	13	CASSLRVLTEAFF
TRBV10-3	TRBJ2-5	TRBD2	NA	17	CATFQGKTSGVQETQYF
TRBV5-5	TRBJ2-5	NA	NA	13	CASISGRQETQYF
TRBV4-1	TRBJ2-7	NA	NA	14	CASSPLTDYYEQYF
TRBV29-1	TRBJ2-3	NA	NA	12	CSVEGGLDTQYF
TRBV18	TRBJ2-2	NA	NA	15	CASSPSTANTGELFF
TRBV27	TRBJ1-5	NA	NA	15	CASSPNSYSNQPQHF
TRBV6-1	TRBJ2-7	NA	NA	15	CASTPRRAASREQYF
TRBV7-9	TRBJ2-1	NA	NA	18	CASSFRVPLAPAGNEQFF
TRBV11-2	TRBJ2-5	NA	few	16	CASSLVGGERRETQYF
TRBV9	TRBJ1-1	NA	NA	15	CASSVVTGPNTEAFF